Reported below is one T cell receptor beta chain. Its antigen is currently unknown. The ends were cut back, 1 base at V and 7 bases at J, with 13 bases in the middle. Germline CDR1 and CDR2: SGHAT and FQNNGV. The CDR3 spans 15 residues. This entry comes from a study of shared clonotypes between healthy human individuals. Study context: The study enrolled a couple of women and three men aged 18 to 49.

Findings and caveats of the study: Incomplete sequencing of sorted subsets was indicated by rarefaction despite large depth.

As defined, naive CD8 cells were CD45RO-negative and positively selected for CCR7, with terminally differentiated effector memory CD45RA+ cells excluded. Clones were sequenced by immunoSEQ multiplex PCR, and TCRdb holds only the in-frame ones, with some missing. Among approximately 1.9 million clones, 93% were seen once, and the ten largest hold more than 1.5%. This sequence was found in a man aged 18 to 29 in good health. Some clones in this sample may be carry-over from other donors' samples. Sequences were obtained from naive CD8+ T cells from PBMCs. The chain has TRBV11-2 and TRBJ1-4, with D perhaps TRBD1 (6 bases). The CDR3, as DNA: TGTGCCAGCAGCTTAGGACGGGGGCGTTTTGAAAAACTGTTTTTT. Amino acids: CASSLGRGRFEKLFF.